The 27 T cell receptor beta chains listed next were all sequenced from one sample in a study of blood T cells in healthy people across ages. Together with a sample-barcoded 5' primer, a J-beta primer mix was included in a second PCR lasting roughly 6 to 12 cycles. Each CDR3 protein gets one entry after TCRdb re-called the 5' RACE reads with MiXCR. The sample has about 600,000 distinct CDR3 sequences; around 48% are singletons. Sequenced: blood. The receptors shown here come from a man older than 75 in good health.

This clonotype was recorded a few times. The chain combines TRBV6-1 with TRBJ2-7; 8 bases agree with TRBD1. V lost 3 bases to trimming and J lost 3 bases; unmatched junction nucleotides: 7. The length of the CDR3 is 15 residues. The germline V gene has CDR1 MNHNS and CDR2 SASEGT. In DNA, the CDR3 is TGTGCCAGCAGTGAGCATGACAGGGGATACTACGAGCAGTACTTC. As protein: CASSEHDRGYYEQYF.

This clonotype was recorded a few times. The CDR3 nucleotides read TGTGCCAGCAGCCCCCCCGGGACTAGCGTGCACAATGAGCAGTTCTTC. It specifies CASSPPGTSVHNEQFF. This sequence joins TRBV7-9 and TRBJ2-1, with 10 bases identical to TRBD2. The J segment lost 5 bases and the V segment lost 5 bases, leaving 9 bases of the junction unmatched. This CDR3 spans 16 amino acids. Germline V lookup: CDR1 SEHNR, CDR2 FQNEAQ (reference sequence).

This CDR3 is CSASGVLDSPLHF. The CDR3 DNA reads as TGCAGTGCGTCAGGGGTTCTAGATTCACCCCTCCACTTT. The chain recombines TRBV20-1 with TRBJ1-6, with D tentatively TRBD1 (6 bases). The length of the CDR3 is 13 residues. Germline V lookup: CDR1 DFQATT, CDR2 SNEGSKA (reference sequence). Trimming took 6 bases from V and 8 from J, leaving 14 bases between them.

The rearrangement uses TRBV7-9 and TRBJ2-1; a possible D gene is TRBD1 (5 bases). CDR3 length: 15 residues. Trimming took off 5 bases at V and 0 bases at J, with 11 bases between the two ends. Per germline, CDR1 SEHNR and CDR2 FQNEAQ (reference sequence). CDR3 DNA sequence: TGTGCCAGCAGCACAGGACGAAGCTCCTACAATGAGCAGTTCTTC. Translating gives CASSTGRSSYNEQFF. The complete variable domain, with remaining parts taken from reference TRBV7-9 and TRBJ2-1, reads DTGVSQNPRHKITKRGQNVTFRCDPISEHNRLYWYRQTLGQGPEFLTYFQNEAQLEKSRLLSDRFSAERPKGSFSTLEIQRTEQGDSAMYLCASSTGRSSYNEQFFGPGTRLTVL.

This clonotype appeared a single time. The V and J genes are TRBV7-6 and TRBJ2-2; no clear D. Germline CDR1 is SGHVS and CDR2 is FNYEAQ. The CDR3 length is 14 residues. V was cut by 1 base and J by 8 bases, with 11 bases left in between. CDR3 loop: CASSLVQLSGELFF. DNA of the CDR3: TGTGCCAGCAGCTTAGTACAGTTGTCAGGGGAGCTGTTTTTT. The full variable domain, rest sourced from reference TRBV7-6 and TRBJ2-2, is GAGVSQSPRYKVTKRGQDVALRCDPISGHVSLYWYRQALGQGPEFLTYFNYEAQQDKSGLPNDRFSAERPEGSISTLTIQRTEQRDSAMYRCASSLVQLSGELFFGEGSRLTVL.

The rearrangement links TRBV29-1 to TRBJ1-1; TRBD1 matches 10 bases. V lost 7 bases and J lost 5; bases outside the gene matches: 4. Per the germline V gene, CDR1 is SQVTM and CDR2 is ANQGSEA. CDR3 length: 12 residues. The chain's CDR3 is CSADRGVTEAFF. CDR3 bases: TGCAGCGCGGACAGGGGGGTGACTGAAGCTTTCTTT.

DNA of the CDR3: TGTGCCAGCACCATACAGATTGGGGGCATGGCCAAAAACATTCAGTACTTC. Its translation: CASTIQIGGMAKNIQYF. V gene TRBV11-3 combines with J gene TRBJ2-4; tentatively, D is TRBD1 (6 bases). Trimming removed 7 bases at V and 1 base at J, with 20 bases between. The CDR3 has 17 residues. CDR1 is SGHNT and CDR2 is YENEEA in the germline V gene. Drawing the rest from reference TRBV11-3 and TRBJ2-4, the complete variable domain is EAGVVQSPRYKIIEKKQPVAFWCNPISGHNTLYWYLQNLGQGPELLIRYENEEAVDDSQLPKDRFSAERLKGVDSTLKIQPAELGDSAVYLCASTIQIGGMAKNIQYFGAGTRLSVL.

This chain connects TRBV7-2 to TRBJ2-2; D call uncertain. The CDR3 length is 13 residues. Germline-derived CDR1 and CDR2 are SGHTA and FQGNSA. Trimming removed 1 base at V and 6 bases at J, with 6 bases between. In DNA, the CDR3 is TGTGCCAGCAGCTTAGTCAGACCCGGGGAGCTGTTTTTT. Translating gives CASSLVRPGELFF. The full variable domain, rest sourced from reference TRBV7-2 and TRBJ2-2, is GAGVSQSPSNKVTEKGKDVELRCDPISGHTALYWYRQSLGQGLEFLIYFQGNSAPDKSGLPSDRFSAERTGGSVSTLTIQRTQQEDSAVYLCASSLVRPGELFFGEGSRLTVL.

The CDR3 DNA sequence: TGCGCCAGCAGCTTGGACAGGGCCCGAGGGGAGACCCAGTACTTC. Protein sequence: CASSLDRARGETQYF. This chain connects TRBV5-1 to TRBJ2-5; possible D gene TRBD1, 6 bases. Germline V lookup: CDR1 SGHRS, CDR2 YFSETQ. Trimming took off 0 bases at V and 5 bases at J, with 14 bases between the two ends. The CDR3 is 15 residues long.

Concerning this clonotype: The CDR3 does not end in the conserved phenylalanine or tryptophan, so this is likely a read error. For the CDR3, the DNA is TGTGCCAGCAGCTTAAACTCCCTAGCGGGGTCCAACGAGCAGTACTAC. It specifies CASSLNSLAGSNEQYY. The chain joins TRBV7-3 to TRBJ2-5, with TRBD2 matching over 9 bases. TRBJ2-7 matches the DNA end more closely, so the J call is doubtful. This CDR3 contains 16 residues. The germline gives CDR1 SGHTA, CDR2 FQGTGA.

The chain is built from TRBV3-1 and TRBJ1-5, with D tentatively TRBD1 (5 bases). V was pared by 8 bases and J by 0 bases, with 14 bases between. This CDR3 spans 15 amino acids. In germline, CDR1 is LGHDT, CDR2 YNNKEL (reference sequence). CDR3 in amino acids: CASSQGTGSNQPQHF. CDR3 DNA: TGTGCCAGCTCCCAGGGTACGGGTAGCAATCAGCCCCAGCATTTT.

Notes on this clonotype: One junction end does not reproduce the germline sequence, and a read error may be involved. V usage is TRBV5-1 and J usage is TRBJ2-4; D call uncertain. Gene TRBJ2-7 matches the end of the DNA better, so the J call may be wrong. CDR1 and CDR2 from the germline V gene are SGHRS and YFSETQ. The CDR3 has 15 residues. As DNA, the CDR3 is TGCGCCAACAGCTTGGAGCTCGGTAGCCTAGGCGAGCAGTACTTC. Protein: CANSLELGSLGEQYF.

The chain joins TRBV6-2 or TRBV6-3 to TRBJ2-1; TRBD1 agrees at 7 bases. CDR3 size: 16 residues. Losses at the gene ends were 6 bases for V and 4 bases for J; bases not matched to a gene: 12. Per the germline V gene, CDR1 is MNHEY and CDR2 is SVGEGT. Written as DNA, the CDR3 is TGTGCCAGCAGACCCAACTCGGGACAGCTGTACAATGAGCAGTTCTTC. It is translated as CASRPNSGQLYNEQFF.

This sequence joins TRBV7-9 and TRBJ2-1; D possibly corresponds to TRBD2 (6 bases). The CDR3 is 16 residues long. CDR1 is SEHNR and CDR2 is FQNEAQ in the germline V gene (reference sequence). V was trimmed by 5 bases and J by 0 bases, leaving 14 bases between them. CDR3 in amino acids: CASSPLAGSSYNEQFF. The CDR3 DNA is TGTGCCAGCAGCCCCCTCGCGGGGAGCTCCTACAATGAGCAGTTCTTC.

As for this clonotype: At one of its ends the junction is not consistent with the germline gene, which may arise from a read error. The J gene is TRBJ1-4, the V gene TRBV27, with a possible D match to TRBD1 (5 bases). Per germline, CDR1 MNHEY and CDR2 SMNVEV (reference sequence). The CDR3 sequence is 16 residues long. The CDR3 DNA reads TGTGCCTGCAGTCCCGGGTCGGGGCAGACTAATGAAAAACTGTTTTTT. This codes for CACSPGSGQTNEKLFF.

This chain uses TRBV6-5 with TRBJ2-4, with 11 bases aligning to TRBD1. The length of the CDR3 is 19 residues. After removal of 3 bases from V and 13 bases from J, the junction contained 23 bases not matched to a gene. The germline gives CDR1 MNHEY, CDR2 SVGAGI. CDR3 region: CASSYSRDRGDDLLNGQYF. The CDR3 DNA reads as TGTGCCAGCAGTTATTCCCGGGACAGGGGGGACGACCTTTTGAACGGGCAGTACTTC.

This clonotype was seen more than once but under ten times. The chain joins TRBV3-1 to TRBJ2-7, with 7 bases aligning to TRBD1. Trimming removed 7 bases from V and 4 bases from J; junction bases left unmatched: 4. The CDR3 runs to 12 residues. The germline V gene has CDR1 LGHDT and CDR2 YNNKEL (reference sequence). The CDR3 is CASNQGVYEQYF. CDR3 nucleotides: TGTGCCAGCAATCAGGGGGTGTACGAGCAGTACTTC.

V usage is TRBV24-1 and J usage is TRBJ1-5; the D is unclear. Germline CDR1 is KGHDR and CDR2 is SFDVKD. The CDR3 is made up of 14 amino acids. Trimming left V 9 bases short and J 6 bases short, with 17 bases between. The CDR3 DNA follows: TGTGCCACCCAGGACGGGGTGGTAGGTCAGCCCCAGCATTTT. As protein: CATQDGVVGQPQHF.

The rearrangement joins TRBV3-1 to TRBJ2-1; tentative D call: TRBD2 (5 bases). V was clipped by 3 bases and J by 2 bases, with 14 bases between them. Germline lookup yields CDR1 LGHDT and CDR2 YNNKEL (reference sequence). This CDR3 contains 16 residues. The CDR3 loop reads CASSHRVANPYNEQFF. CDR3 in DNA: TGTGCCAGCAGCCATAGGGTAGCGAACCCCTACAATGAGCAGTTCTTC.

This clonotype occurred once. The V call is TRBV24-1, the J call TRBJ2-4, with D perhaps matching TRBD2 (5 bases). Between the trimmed V and J ends, which lost 7 bases and 15 bases, there was a span of 21 bases. There are 13 residues in the CDR3. CDR1 KGHDR and CDR2 SFDVKD come from the germline V gene. Here the CDR3 DNA reads TGTGCCACCAGGAACACGGCGGGCCCCGACTTGTACTTC. Translated: CATRNTAGPDLYF.

This clonotype was recorded a few times. The chain recombines TRBV27 with TRBJ1-2, with D possibly TRBD1 on 6 matching bases. Germline CDR1 and CDR2: MNHEY and SMNVEV (reference sequence). This CDR3 comprises 15 residues. The germline V and J ends were trimmed by 5 bases and 5 bases, with 18 bases remaining between them. In DNA, the CDR3 is TGTGCCAGCAGTCCCATCACGGGACACGGGTATGGCTACACCTTC. Amino acids: CASSPITGHGYGYTF.

This clonotype was recorded a few times. The chain employs TRBV10-3 and TRBJ2-5; 10 bases agree with TRBD2. V was clipped by 0 bases and J by 1 base; unmatched bases: 5. Per the germline V gene, CDR1 is ENHRY and CDR2 is SYGVKD. The CDR3 is 17 amino acids. The CDR3: CAISESGSGRAQETQYF. CDR3 DNA sequence: TGTGCCATCAGTGAGTCGGGGAGCGGGAGGGCCCAAGAGACCCAGTACTTC.

V is TRBV6-6 and J is TRBJ2-1; tentatively, D is TRBD2 (6 bases). The germline CDR1 and CDR2 sequences are MNHNY and SVGAGI (reference sequence). The CDR3 has 16 residues. V was cut by 0 bases and J by 7 bases, with 16 bases left in between. The CDR3 nucleotides read TGTGCCAGCAGTTACTCTAGGACTAACTGGGGGAATGAGCAGTTCTTC. Amino acids: CASSYSRTNWGNEQFF.

This chain links TRBV20-1 with TRBJ2-5; 8 positions agree with TRBD1. The assigned J gene may be wrong: the sequence end matches TRBJ2-7 better. The germline V gene encodes CDR1 DFQATT and CDR2 SNEGSKA (reference sequence). The CDR3 runs 15 residues. The CDR3 DNA sequence: TGCAGTGCTAGTCTGGACAGGGCTGGTGTCGACGAGCAGTACTTC. It is translated as CSASLDRAGVDEQYF.

This clonotype was picked up many times. The chain is built from TRBV29-1 and TRBJ2-3; 9 bases match TRBD2. The CDR3 is made up of 12 amino acids. The germline gives CDR1 SQVTM, CDR2 ANQGSEA. With V trimmed by 6 bases and J by 5 bases, 3 bases remained unmatched. Here the CDR3 reads CSVVAGEDTQYF. The DNA of the CDR3 is TGCAGCGTCGTAGCGGGGGAAGATACGCAGTATTTT.

V usage is TRBV7-2 and J usage is TRBJ2-3; TRBD2 matches 11 bases. CDR3 length equals 17 residues. J gave up 4 bases and V 0 bases, and 6 bases lay outside the gene matches. From germline, CDR1 is SGHTA and CDR2 FQGNSA. The CDR3 here is CASSLALTSGVSDTQYF. In DNA form, the CDR3 reads TGTGCCAGCAGCTTAGCCCTGACTAGCGGGGTTTCAGATACGCAGTATTTT.

This clonotype was seen a few times. The genes are TRBV29-1 and TRBJ1-5; D is unclear. The CDR3 has 12 residues. The V end was cut by 4 bases, the J end by 7 bases, with 11 bases between. Germline V CDR1 and CDR2: SQVTM, ANQGSEA. As DNA, the CDR3 is TGCAGCGTTGGAGGAGAAGGGCAGCCCCAGCATTTT. It is translated as CSVGGEGQPQHF.